The TCR beta chain described here comes from a study of cytomegalovirus exposure and HLA in healthy donors. Study background: A preliminary data release comprised 91 million or so unique TCRs obtained from HLA-typed donors.

With 60 Vbeta and 13 Jbeta primers, the PCR was carried out. Sequencing was performed with immunoSEQ multiplex PCR; in TCRdb, only in-frame clones are kept and a portion is missing. The sample shows around 110,000 clones, 50% to 80% of them seen only once. Note on this clone: Its cognate antigen is unknown.

General study points: In an earlier analysis, most TCR beta V segments were productive about 87% or about 30% of the time.

CDR1 is SQVTM, CDR2 ANQGSEA, per germline. V lost 7 bases and J 1 base, leaving 22 bases between the germline ends. This CDR3 has 16 amino acids. V usage is TRBV29-1 and J usage is TRBJ1-1, with D maybe TRBD1 (5 bases). The source material was PBMCs. The sequence was obtained from a woman in her thirties or forties in good health and CMV-seropositive. DNA of the CDR3: TGCAGCGCAAAGGGATGGGGGGAGGGGCGGAACACTGAAGCTTTCTTT. Protein: CSAKGWGEGRNTEAFF. Using reference TRBV29-1 and TRBJ1-1 for the parts outside the CDR3, the full variable domain is SAVISQKPSRDICQRGTSLTIQCQVDSQVTMMFWYRQQPGQSLTLIATANQGSEATYESGFVIDKFPISRPNLTFSTLTVSNMSPEDSSIYLCSAKGWGEGRNTEAFFGQGTRLTVV.